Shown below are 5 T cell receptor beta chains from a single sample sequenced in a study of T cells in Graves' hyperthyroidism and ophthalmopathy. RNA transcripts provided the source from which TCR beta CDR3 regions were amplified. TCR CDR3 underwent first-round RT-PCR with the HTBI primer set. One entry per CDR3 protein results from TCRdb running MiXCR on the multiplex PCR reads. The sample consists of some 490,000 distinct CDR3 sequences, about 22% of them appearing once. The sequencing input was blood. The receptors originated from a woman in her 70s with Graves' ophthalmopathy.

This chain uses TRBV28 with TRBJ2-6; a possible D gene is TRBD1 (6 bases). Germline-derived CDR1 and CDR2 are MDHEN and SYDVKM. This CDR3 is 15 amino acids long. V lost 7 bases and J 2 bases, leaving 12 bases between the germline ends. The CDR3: CASIGGEAGANVLTF. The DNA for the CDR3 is TGTGCCAGCATTGGGGGCGAAGCTGGGGCCAACGTCCTGACTTTC.

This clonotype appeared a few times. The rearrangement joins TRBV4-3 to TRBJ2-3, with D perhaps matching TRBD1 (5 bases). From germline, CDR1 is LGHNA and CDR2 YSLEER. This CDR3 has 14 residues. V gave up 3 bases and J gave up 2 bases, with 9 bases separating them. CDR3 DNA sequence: TGCGCCAGCAGCCAGCGGACATACACAGATACGCAGTATTTT. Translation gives CASSQRTYTDTQYF.

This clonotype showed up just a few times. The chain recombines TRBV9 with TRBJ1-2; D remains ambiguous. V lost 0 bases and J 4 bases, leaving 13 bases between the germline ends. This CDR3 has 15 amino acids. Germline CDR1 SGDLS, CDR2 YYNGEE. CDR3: CASSVDHPGGYGYTF. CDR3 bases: TGTGCCAGCAGCGTAGATCATCCAGGAGGCTATGGCTACACCTTC.

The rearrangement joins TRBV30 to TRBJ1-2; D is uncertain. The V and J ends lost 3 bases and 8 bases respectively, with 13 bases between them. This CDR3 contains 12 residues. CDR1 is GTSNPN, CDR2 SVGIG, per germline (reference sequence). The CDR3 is CAWSEFEAGYTF. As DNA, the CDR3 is TGTGCCTGGAGCGAGTTCGAAGCGGGCTACACCTTC.

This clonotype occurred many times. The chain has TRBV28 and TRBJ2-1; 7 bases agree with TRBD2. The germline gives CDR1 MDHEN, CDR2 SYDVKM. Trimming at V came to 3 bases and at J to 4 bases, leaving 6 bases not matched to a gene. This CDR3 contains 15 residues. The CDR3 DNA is TGTGCCAGCAGTTTTAGCGGGTACTATTACAATGAGCAGTTCTTC. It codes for CASSFSGYYYNEQFF.